Below, 5 T cell receptor beta chains from the same sample are listed, as sequenced in a study of T cells in Graves' hyperthyroidism and ophthalmopathy. Regions amplified from RNA transcripts were the TCR beta CDR3 regions. Initially, a first-round RT-PCR of the TCR CDR3 employed the HTBI primer set. TCRdb reanalysed the multiplex PCR reads using MiXCR and keeps one entry per CDR3 protein. The sample carries 600,000 to 650,000 distinct CDR3 sequences, roughly 16% recorded once. Specimen: blood. These receptors originate from a woman aged 25 to 39 with Graves' hyperthyroidism.

This clonotype was counted at least ten times. The chain links TRBV6-2 or TRBV6-3 to TRBJ1-5, with unresolved D. Germline V lookup: CDR1 MNHEY, CDR2 SVGEGT. The CDR3 loop spans 12 amino acids. Trimming took off 5 bases at V and 7 bases at J, with 9 bases between the two ends. Written as DNA, the CDR3 is TGTGCCAGCAGTCGCCGGTACCAGCCCCAGCATTTT. Protein: CASSRRYQPQHF.

This clonotype was observed many times. The V and J genes are TRBV27 and TRBJ2-1; 7 positions match TRBD1. After removal of 6 bases from V and 6 bases from J, the junction contained 11 bases not matched to a gene. Germline CDR1 and CDR2: MNHEY and SMNVEV (reference sequence). CDR3 length: 15 amino acids. Here the CDR3 reads CASRTYRGKRNEQFF. In DNA, the CDR3 is TGTGCCAGCAGGACTTACAGGGGAAAGCGCAATGAGCAGTTCTTC.

This clonotype came up a few times. The gene calls are TRBV7-8 and TRBJ2-6; the match to TRBD1 covers 8 bases. Germline lookup yields CDR1 SGHVS and CDR2 FQNEAQ. The V segment lost 4 bases and the J segment 4 bases; nucleotides outside the gene matches: 9. The CDR3 has 17 residues. The CDR3 protein is CASSSNPDRAGANVLTF. The CDR3 DNA reads as TGTGCCAGCAGCTCTAACCCGGACAGGGCCGGGGCCAACGTCCTGACTTTC. The entire variable domain, with the rest obtained from reference TRBV7-8 and TRBJ2-6, is as follows: GAGVSQSPRYKVAKRGQDVALRCDPISGHVSLFWYQQALGQGPEFLTYFQNEAQLDKSGLPSDRFFAERPEGSVSTLKIQRTQQEDSAVYLCASSSNPDRAGANVLTFGAGSRLTVL.

This chain uses TRBV18 with TRBJ2-2, with D hard to call. V lost 4 bases, J lost 5 bases, and 8 bases lay in between. The CDR3 is 13 amino acids. Germline lookup yields CDR1 KGHSH and CDR2 LQKENI. CDR3 protein: CASSQAETGELFF. CDR3 nucleotides: TGTGCCAGCTCACAGGCGGAAACCGGGGAGCTGTTTTTT. Combining the CDR3 with reference TRBV18 and TRBJ2-2 gives the whole variable domain NAGVMQNPRHLVRRRGQEARLRCSPMKGHSHVYWYRQLPEEGLKFMVYLQKENIIDESGMPKERFSAEFPKEGPSILRIQQVVRGDSAAYFCASSQAETGELFFGEGSRLTVL.

This clonotype has at least ten counts. The rearrangement links TRBV29-1 to TRBJ2-3, with unresolved D. Germline CDR1 SQVTM, CDR2 ANQGSEA. This CDR3 is 12 amino acids long. Trimming stripped 8 bases from V and 4 bases from J, with 13 bases between. The chain's CDR3 is CSFKGSPDTQYF. The CDR3 DNA is TGCAGCTTCAAAGGCTCCCCAGATACGCAGTATTTT.